This paragraph reports one TCR beta chain. Its antigen remains unidentified. Base qualities are not at hand, and no much larger clone is one base apart. The data were obtained in a study of cytotoxic CD8 clonotypes in ibrutinib-treated CLL (dated by TCRdb to the early 2020s). Regarding the complete study: In this cohort, more than 14 patients were treatment-naive and more than 9 were relapsed/refractory, while some 18 had unmutated IGHV. Response samples were obtained after a median of roughly eleven months of treatment, with a range of roughly 6 to 40 months. Responses were partial in approximately 24 patients and complete in 2; after median approximately 69 months follow-up, approximately 15 stayed in remission and some twelve progressed. Longitudinal samples were available for about 30% of the 86 trial participants. Cryopreserved peripheral blood mononuclear cells were collected at three points: before therapy, at response, and at either sustained remission or disease progression. On average, each sample yielded hundreds of thousands of productive templates and roughly 95,000 productive rearrangements. Every remission and progressive disease sample was obtained while ibrutinib was still being received by the patients. Overall study outcomes, separate from this receptor: At baseline, clonality was higher than in age-matched healthy donors and showed a strong correlation with circulating CD8+ T-cell counts. Public clonotypes were found to be uncommon and were observed to contract or remain stable during treatment; the increase in clonality was shown to reflect expansion of private clonotypes at ibrutinib response. Lymph node repertoires were not examined, and the timing of sampling was not matched between patients in sustained remission and those whose disease progressed. Clonality rose at ibrutinib response, remained stable during sustained remission, and dropped back toward baseline at progression.

Trimmed from V: 2 bases; trimmed from J: 3 bases; junction bases lacking a gene match: 7. There are 16 amino acids in the CDR3, from cysteine to phenylalanine inclusive. CDR3 DNA is the only sequence kept; it has 48 bases, read in frame from the first base. Taken from the germline V gene (reference sequence), the CDR1 and CDR2 loops are SGHNT and YYREEE. In light of the paper, this sample's time point label describes: roughly 25 months on ibrutinib. For TCR beta library preparation, about 2 micrograms of genomic DNA was extracted from cryopreserved PBMCs. Longitudinal blood samples from CLL patients on ibrutinib monotherapy underwent high-throughput TCR beta sequencing. The patients took part in an open-label, single-center phase 2 trial of ibrutinib monotherapy. On a MiSeq, deep resolution sequencing aimed for a depth between 1 in 1 million and 1 in 200,000 T cells, with each clonotype covered around 10x on average. The immunoSEQ hsTCRB Kit was used to generate the TCR beta libraries. From the authors' description of their analysis: Data were analyzed with ImmunoSEQ Data Assistant and ImmunoSEQ Analyzer, with V, D and J genes assigned per IMGT definitions. Clonality was computed as one minus normalized Shannon entropy of productive rearrangement frequencies, ranging from 0 to 1. Public clonotype analysis was restricted to overrepresented clonotypes comprising at least 0.05% of each patient's repertoire. Fewer than 15 repertoires from age-matched healthy donors, obtained from immuneACCESS, served as clonality controls. TCRdb stores this immuneACCESS table with in-frame sequences only. Part of the clones is absent; in the studies checked, under half of the shortfall reflects unresolved V genes, and no reason is known for the rest. Clonal size and the V and J genes are those of that table, whereas D and trimming came from the DNA. The sample table holds over 100,000 clones, of which 80% to 90% were seen once. The top ten clones comprise roughly 2% of the sample.

The sequences come from PBMCs, collected after 24 months of ibrutinib treatment. The chain couples TRBV5-4 to TRBJ2-1, and 8 bases in between align with TRBD2. This TCR derives from a human donor with chronic lymphocytic leukemia. The CDR3 reads CASSFSGTRVYNEQFF. The bases are TGTGCCAGCAGCTTCTCCGGGACTAGGGTCTACAATGAGCAGTTCTTC.